A single sample is the source of the 28 T cell receptor beta chains below, sequenced in a study of T-cell memory formation after mild COVID-19. TCRdb redid the calling of the 5' RACE reads with MiXCR, one entry per CDR3 protein. This table has hundreds of thousands of distinct CDR3 sequences, roughly a quarter appearing once. Material: PBMCs or a T cell subset sorted from them (not recorded which). All receptors derive from an adult woman who had mild COVID-19 (a few samples of this study predate the infection). Cell type and time point are not known.

This clonotype was recorded a few times. The chain combines TRBV12-3 or TRBV12-4 with TRBJ2-4; 7 bases align to TRBD1. The trim removed 6 bases at V and 8 bases at J, leaving 7 bases unmatched. The CDR3 spans 13 residues. The CDR3 loop reads CASRRQGGDIQYF. In DNA, the CDR3 is TGTGCCAGCAGGCGACAGGGTGGTGACATTCAGTACTTC.

V is TRBV12-3 or TRBV12-4 and J is TRBJ1-1, with a weak D call TRBD1 (5 bases). The CDR3 has 16 residues. Trimming stripped 6 bases from V and 11 bases from J, with 28 bases between. The CDR3 loop reads CASSPTATPGKMGAFF. The CDR3 DNA sequence: TGTGCCAGCAGCCCGACTGCAACCCCAGGGAAAATGGGGGCTTTCTTT.

This clonotype was found a few times. The chain links TRBV7-3 to TRBJ2-1, with TRBD1 matching 9 bases. With 3 bases clipped from V and 8 bases from J, the junction kept 8 bases outside the gene matches. This CDR3 has 15 residues. CDR1 is SGHTA and CDR2 is FQGTGA in the germline V gene. The CDR3 spells CASSLGTGLSDEQFF. CDR3 DNA: TGTGCCAGCAGCTTGGGGACAGGGCTCTCAGATGAGCAGTTCTTC.

The chain is built from TRBV12-3 or TRBV12-4 and TRBJ1-6; no reliable D call. The V end lost 5 bases, the J end lost 14 bases, and 13 bases lay between the germline ends. The CDR3 is 12 residues long. DNA for the CDR3: TGTGCCAGCAGTCCTGCCAGGATGGCCCTCCACTTT. Protein sequence: CASSPARMALHF.

This clonotype appeared a few times. The rearrangement uses TRBV28 and TRBJ2-2; D might be TRBD2 (6 bases). V lost 5 bases and J 3 bases, leaving 16 bases between the germline ends. The CDR3 extends over 16 amino acids. Per germline, CDR1 MDHEN and CDR2 SYDVKM. The CDR3 DNA is TGTGCCAGCAGTCCCACGGGGACTTTCTACACCGGGGAGCTGTTTTTT. Translated, it gives CASSPTGTFYTGELFF. Combining the CDR3 with reference TRBV28 and TRBJ2-2 gives the whole variable domain DVKVTQSSRYLVKRTGEKVFLECVQDMDHENMFWYRQDPGLGLRLIYFSYDVKMKEKGDIPEGYSVSREKKERFSLILESASTNQTSMYLCASSPTGTFYTGELFFGEGSRLTVL.

V usage is TRBV5-1 and J usage is TRBJ1-4; 7 nucleotides align to TRBD1. The CDR3 is 15 residues long. The V gene's germline CDR1 is SGHRS and CDR2 YFSETQ. V lost 4 bases to trimming and J lost 2 bases; unmatched junction nucleotides: 5. The CDR3 coding sequence is TGCGCCAGCAGCACAGGGGCTTCCACTAATGAAAAACTGTTTTTT. Translated, it gives CASSTGASTNEKLFF.

The chain combines TRBV7-8 with TRBJ2-7, with TRBD1 matching over 12 bases. The CDR3 covers 17 residues. The J segment lost 1 base and the V segment lost 1 base, leaving 5 bases of the junction unmatched. Germline V gene data show CDR1 as SGHVS and CDR2 as FQNEAQ. CDR3 bases: TGTGCCAGCAGCTTAGTCCCGGGACAGGGGGCTTCCTACGAGCAGTACTTC. Translating it yields CASSLVPGQGASYEQYF.

The genes are TRBV9 and TRBJ2-3; maybe TRBD1 (5 bases). Trimming pared 1 base from V and 1 base from J, leaving 7 bases between. The CDR3 length is 14 residues. CDR1 is SGDLS, CDR2 YYNGEE, per germline. The CDR3 DNA follows: TGTGCCAGCAGCGTAATGACAGGCACAGATACGCAGTATTTT. Residues: CASSVMTGTDTQYF.

This clonotype was counted only a few times. The gene calls are TRBV11-2 and TRBJ2-6, with unresolved D. The germline CDR1 and CDR2 sequences are SGHAT and FQNNGV. The ends were cut back, 3 bases at V and 4 bases at J, with 16 bases in the middle. The CDR3 is 17 residues long. As DNA, the CDR3 is TGTGCCAGCAGCTTCCCCGGTAGGGTGAACGGGGCCAACGTCCTGACTTTC. It specifies CASSFPGRVNGANVLTF. Drawing the rest from reference TRBV11-2 and TRBJ2-6, the complete variable domain is EAGVAQSPRYKIIEKRQSVAFWCNPISGHATLYWYQQILGQGPKLLIQFQNNGVVDDSQLPKDRFSAERLKGVDSTLKIQPAKLEDSAVYLCASSFPGRVNGANVLTFGAGSRLTVL.

The V and J genes are TRBV7-9 and TRBJ2-5; 14 bases match TRBD2. The germline V gene has CDR1 SEHNR and CDR2 FQNEAQ (reference sequence). The CDR3 length is 20 residues. With V trimmed by 4 bases and J by 0 bases, 13 bases remained unmatched. The chain's CDR3 is CASSSPGGLAGEADQETQYF. DNA of the CDR3: TGTGCCAGCAGCTCCCCTGGGGGACTAGCGGGAGAGGCGGACCAAGAGACCCAGTACTTC.

This clonotype was seen many times. The rearrangement joins TRBV7-9 to TRBJ2-5; D could derive from TRBD1 or TRBD2 (5 bases each). Between the trimmed V and J ends, which lost 7 bases and 2 bases, there was a span of 14 bases. The CDR3 runs to 14 residues. Germline V gene sequence: CDR1 SEHNR, CDR2 FQNEAQ (reference sequence). CDR3 loop: CASTYRGGQETQYF. Written as DNA, the CDR3 is TGTGCCAGCACCTATCGGGGCGGGCAAGAGACCCAGTACTTC.

The DNA of the CDR3 is TGCGCCAGCAGCTCACAGGGGGCCGGGAACATTCAGTACTTC. Translation gives CASSSQGAGNIQYF. The gene calls are TRBV5-1 and TRBJ2-4; 9 bases map to TRBD1. Germline lookup yields CDR1 SGHRS and CDR2 YFSETQ. The CDR3 is 14 amino acids. V lost 3 bases to trimming and J lost 7 bases; unmatched junction nucleotides: 5.

The V and J genes are TRBV24-1 and TRBJ1-2, with TRBD1 identical over 7 bases. The trim removed 4 bases at V and 5 bases at J, leaving 9 bases unmatched. CDR1 and CDR2 (germline): KGHDR, SFDVKD. The CDR3 consists of 15 residues. The CDR3 is CATSDPHGTEYGYTF. CDR3 nucleotides: TGTGCCACCAGTGACCCCCATGGGACAGAATATGGCTACACCTTC.

V is TRBV21-1 and J is TRBJ2-5. TRBV21-1 is shown as a pseudogene. This CDR3 comprises 15 residues. The CDR3 DNA follows: TGTGCCAGCAGCTATCTCGCGGTAGCTCAAGAGACCAAGTACTTC. Translated: CASSYLAVAQETKYF.

V gene TRBV5-5 combines with J gene TRBJ2-1; D is possibly TRBD2 (5 bases). Germline CDR1 reads SGHKS; CDR2 reads YYEKEE (reference sequence). V was cut by 2 bases and J by 6 bases, with 9 bases left in between. The CDR3 extends over 13 amino acids. The CDR3 region is CASSLADRNEQFF. CDR3 coding DNA: TGTGCCAGCAGCTTAGCGGATCGCAATGAGCAGTTCTTC. The whole variable domain, filled in from reference TRBV5-5 and TRBJ2-1, reads DAGVTQSPTHLIKTRGQQVTLRCSPISGHKSVSWYQQVLGQGPQFIFQYYEKEERGRGNFPDRFSARQFPNYSSELNVNALLLGDSALYLCASSLADRNEQFFGPGTRLTVL.

J is TRBJ2-1 and V is TRBV6-5; D may be TRBD2 (6 bases). The CDR3 is 13 residues long. V lost 2 bases, J lost 4 bases, and 6 bases lay in between. Germline CDR1 is MNHEY and CDR2 is SVGAGI. CDR3 sequence reads: CASSYGGYNEQFF. CDR3 nucleotides: TGTGCCAGCAGTTACGGGGGGTACAATGAGCAGTTCTTC.

This chain joins TRBV7-9 and TRBJ2-1; a possible D gene is TRBD2 (6 bases). V dropped 3 bases and J dropped 6 bases, with 15 bases sitting between them. Germline V gene sequence: CDR1 SEHNR, CDR2 FQNEAQ (reference sequence). The CDR3 spans 15 residues. CDR3 coding DNA: TGTGCCAGCAGCTTGACTAGTGTCTTTTCCAATGAGCAGTTCTTC. It is translated as CASSLTSVFSNEQFF.

The rearrangement joins TRBV12-5 to TRBJ1-1, with a possible D match to TRBD1 (5 bases). The CDR3 covers 13 residues. Germline CDR1 reads LGHNT; CDR2 reads FRNRAP. The V and J ends lost 6 bases and 3 bases respectively, with 11 bases between them. The DNA of the CDR3 is TGTGCTAGTGGAGGGGACGGCTACACTGAAGCTTTCTTT. It encodes CASGGDGYTEAFF.

The chain recombines TRBV27 with TRBJ2-7; 7 bases align to TRBD1. V lost 4 bases, J lost 7 bases, and 13 bases stayed unmatched. This CDR3 spans 15 amino acids. CDR1 and CDR2 (germline): MNHEY, SMNVEV (reference sequence). In DNA, the CDR3 is TGTGCCAGCAGTTCCCGACAGGGTGTACGCTTGGAGCAGTACTTC. This translates into CASSSRQGVRLEQYF.

The rearrangement links TRBV29-1 to TRBJ2-1; 12 nucleotides align to TRBD2. V was pared by 8 bases and J by 1 base, with 6 bases of the junction left unmatched. The germline gives CDR1 SQVTM, CDR2 ANQGSEA. The CDR3 runs 15 residues. CDR3 amino acids: CSTKTSGSSYNEQFF. The CDR3 DNA follows: TGCAGCACCAAGACTAGCGGGAGTTCCTACAATGAGCAGTTCTTC.

The chain joins TRBV6-5 to TRBJ2-2, with 12 bases lining up with TRBD2. V was pared by 6 bases and J by 3 bases, with 5 bases of the junction left unmatched. The germline CDR1 and CDR2 sequences are MNHEY and SVGAGI. CDR3 length: 16 amino acids. Here the CDR3 DNA reads TGTGCCAGCAGGACTAGCGGGAGTTCCGACACCGGGGAGCTGTTTTTT. It encodes CASRTSGSSDTGELFF.

In this sample, this clonotype turned up a few times. This sequence joins TRBV7-2 and TRBJ1-1, with D unresolved. V dropped 5 bases and J dropped 3 bases, with 22 bases sitting between them. CDR3 length: 17 residues. Germline V gives CDR1 SGHTA, CDR2 FQGNSA. CDR3 amino acids: CASSPTSHGPLDTEAFF. The CDR3 DNA is TGTGCCAGCAGCCCGACCTCTCATGGGCCCCTGGACACTGAAGCTTTCTTT.

The chain recombines TRBV7-2 with TRBJ1-5; D may be TRBD1 (5 bases). V was clipped by 6 bases and J by 9 bases, with 24 bases between them. The V gene's germline CDR1 is SGHTA and CDR2 FQGNSA. This CDR3 is built from 16 residues. DNA of the CDR3: TGTGCCAGCAGTGACGATGCCGGGACTTTCCCTCGGCCCCAGCATTTT. It encodes CASSDDAGTFPRPQHF.

This clonotype was observed once. The chain employs TRBV6-2 or TRBV6-3 and TRBJ2-1, with D possibly being TRBD2 (6 bases). V gave up 6 bases and J gave up 10 bases, with 22 bases separating them. CDR3 length equals 15 residues. Germline CDR1 reads MNHEY; CDR2 reads SVGEGT. The CDR3 loop reads CASSPGPRGIREQFF. DNA for the CDR3: TGTGCCAGCAGCCCGGGACCGCGGGGCATAAGAGAGCAGTTCTTC.

The chain couples TRBV21-1 to TRBJ2-4. TRBV21-1 is recorded as a pseudogene. CDR3 length: 16 residues. The CDR3 DNA is TGTGCCAGCACTGTTCTAGAATTTCGAGCCAAAAACATTCAGTACTTC. It encodes CASTVLEFRAKNIQYF.

V and J are TRBV9 and TRBJ1-1; 7 nucleotides match TRBD1. Germline V lookup: CDR1 SGDLS, CDR2 YYNGEE. This CDR3 region has 15 residues. Trimming cost V 4 bases and J 1 base; bases outside gene matches: 7. The CDR3 region has the DNA TGTGCCAGCAGCTTTACCGGGACAGCGAACACTGAAGCTTTCTTT. This gives the protein CASSFTGTANTEAFF.

The rearrangement links TRBV5-1 to TRBJ1-2; 12 bases align to TRBD1. The length of the CDR3 is 19 residues. The junction had 19 bases not matched to a gene; V was cut back by 3 bases and J by 7 bases. Per the germline V gene, CDR1 is SGHRS and CDR2 is YFSETQ. This CDR3 is CASSSGASGTGGFGGGYTF. CDR3 DNA: TGCGCCAGCAGCTCTGGAGCTTCCGGGACAGGGGGCTTTGGTGGTGGCTACACCTTC.

This sequence joins TRBV7-8 and TRBJ2-7, with a weak D call TRBD2 (5 bases). The V and J ends lost 3 bases and 6 bases respectively, with 12 bases between them. The V gene's germline CDR1 is SGHVS and CDR2 FQNEAQ. The CDR3 is 13 amino acids. The CDR3 loop reads CASSFGVRSEQYF. The DNA of the CDR3 is TGTGCCAGCAGCTTCGGGGTCAGGTCCGAGCAGTACTTC.